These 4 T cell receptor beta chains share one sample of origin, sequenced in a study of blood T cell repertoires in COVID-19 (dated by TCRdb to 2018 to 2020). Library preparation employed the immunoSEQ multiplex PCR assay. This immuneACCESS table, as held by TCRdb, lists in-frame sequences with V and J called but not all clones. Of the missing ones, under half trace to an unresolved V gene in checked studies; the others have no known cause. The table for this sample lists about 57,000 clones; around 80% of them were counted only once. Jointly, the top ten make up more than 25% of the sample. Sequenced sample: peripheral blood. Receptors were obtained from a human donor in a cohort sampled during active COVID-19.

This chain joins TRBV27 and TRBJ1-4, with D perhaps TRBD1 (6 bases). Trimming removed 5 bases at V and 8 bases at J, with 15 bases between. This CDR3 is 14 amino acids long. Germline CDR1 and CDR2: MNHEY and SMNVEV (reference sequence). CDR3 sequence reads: CASSPQGWGEKLFF. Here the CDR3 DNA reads TGTGCCAGCAGTCCTCAGGGGTGGGGGGAAAAACTGTTTTTT.

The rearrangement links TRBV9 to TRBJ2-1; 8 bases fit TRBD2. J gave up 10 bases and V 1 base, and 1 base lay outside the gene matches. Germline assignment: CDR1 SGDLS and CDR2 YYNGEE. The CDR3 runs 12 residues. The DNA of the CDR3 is TGTGCCAGCAGCGTACTAGCGGGCGAGCAGTTCTTC. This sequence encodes CASSVLAGEQFF.

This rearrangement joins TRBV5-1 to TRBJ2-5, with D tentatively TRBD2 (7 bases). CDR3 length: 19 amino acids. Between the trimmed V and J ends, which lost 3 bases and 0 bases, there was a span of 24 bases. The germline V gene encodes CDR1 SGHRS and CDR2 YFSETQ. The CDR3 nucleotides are TGCGCCAGCAGCTGTATAAGGGGGGGAGCGGACGAGTACCAAGAGACCCAGTACTTC. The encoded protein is CASSCIRGGADEYQETQYF.

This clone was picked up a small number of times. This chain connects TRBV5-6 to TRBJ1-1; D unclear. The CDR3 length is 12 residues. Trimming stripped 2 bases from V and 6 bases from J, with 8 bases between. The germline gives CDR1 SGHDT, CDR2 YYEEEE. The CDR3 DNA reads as TGTGCCAGCAGCTTTATATCTGCTGAAGCTTTCTTT. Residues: CASSFISAEAFF.